One T cell receptor (beta chain) is described in this entry. The antigen is unknown. This sample is part of a study of cytomegalovirus exposure and HLA in healthy donors. Study context: Among the approximately 370 donors who were genotyped, 81% fell in the genetic ancestry cluster that is associated with self-reported Caucasian donors.

Whole-study findings and limits: Diagnosis of cytomegalovirus status made by the classifier reportedly showed high specificity and sensitivity. Researchers counted roughly 160 TCR beta chains as cytomegalovirus-associated.

PCR primers comprised 60 Vbeta and 13 Jbeta primers. Measured with immunoSEQ multiplex PCR; TCRdb has only the in-frame clones, and not every one. The repertoire consists of around 150,000 clones, with approximately 80% occurring once and the leading ten covering approximately 13%. Germline V gene lookup returns CDR1 SGHDT and CDR2 YYEEEE. CDR3 length: 13 amino acids. V shed 2 bases and J shed 0 bases, with 5 bases lying between them. The receptor comes from a woman between 50 and 59 years old in good health and CMV-seronegative. Material: PBMCs. V is TRBV5-6 and J is TRBJ1-1; no clear D gene. This CDR3 is CASSFQMNTEAFF. The CDR3 bases are TGTGCCAGCAGCTTCCAGATGAACACTGAAGCTTTCTTT.